A selection of T cell receptor beta chains follows, all from one sample in a study of regulatory T cells in long-lasting Graves disease. TCRdb recomputed calls from the multiplex PCR reads with MiXCR, one row per CDR3 protein. The data hold about 440,000 distinct CDR3 sequences, with over 15% observed a single time. These sequences were also reported in another study, on T cells in Graves' hyperthyroidism and ophthalmopathy.

The sample consisted of peripheral blood mononuclear cells (PBMCs), taken at new diagnosis, from a patient treated with antithyroid drugs. These receptors all stem from a woman aged 18 to 35 with Graves disease. Each CDR3 is given with its conserved first and last residue. The D gene is left open where the match is weak. Size is omitted from some rows. Given values are once, few, many or a class for expanded clones.

cdr3_nt cdr3_aa v_call cdr3_length d_call j_call clone_size
TGCAGTGCTAGAGTGGCTAGCGGGAAAAGAGGGTATGACACCGGGGAGCTGTTTTTT CSARVASGKRGYDTGELFF TRBV20-1 19 TRBD2 TRBJ2-2 few
TGTGCCAGCAGTGATGGGTGGGTGGCGGGCTACAATGAGCAGTTCTTC CASSDGWVAGYNEQFF TRBV6-1 16 NA TRBJ2-1 many
TGTGCCAGCAGCCCCCGGGGAGCGGGAGTGAATTACGAGCAGTACTTC CASSPRGAGVNYEQYF TRBV13 16 TRBD2 TRBJ2-7 few
TGCGCCAGCAGTGAGTCGAGCACCGGGAAGAGCGGGAGGGCCATAGATACGCAGTATTTT CASSESSTGKSGRAIDTQYF TRBV10-1 20 TRBD2 TRBJ2-3 NA
TGTGCCAGCAGTTTACTAGAGGGGGCAATTGGGGCCAACGTCCTGACTTTC CASSLLEGAIGANVLTF TRBV28 17 TRBD1 TRBJ2-6 NA
TGCAGCGTTTTGCTGACAGGGATGTTGAATGAGCAGTTCTTC CSVLLTGMLNEQFF TRBV29-1 14 TRBD1 TRBJ2-1 many
TGTGCCAGCAGGACTCCTGGACAGGCGGGCGGGGAGCTGTTTTTT CASRTPGQAGGELFF TRBV3-1 15 TRBD1 TRBJ2-2 many
TGTGCCAGCAGCCTAGGAACCGGACCCACAGATACGCAGTATTTT CASSLGTGPTDTQYF TRBV7-9 15 NA TRBJ2-3 few
TGTGCCAGCAGTACCAAGGTTAGGGGGCCGGGGACCCAGTACTTC CASSTKVRGPGTQYF TRBV28 15 TRBD1 TRBJ2-5 many
TGTGCCAGCAGCTTTTCCGGGAGCCACAATGAGCAGTTCTTC CASSFSGSHNEQFF TRBV5-5 14 NA TRBJ2-1 NA
TGCGCCAGCAGCCAAGACGGCGGGAGAAGGCCCACAGATACGCAGTATTTT CASSQDGGRRPTDTQYF TRBV5-4 17 TRBD2 TRBJ2-3 NA
TGTGCCAGCAGTGAGACAGAGCGGGAGAGCACCTACGAGCAGTTCTTC CASSETERESTYEQFF TRBV6-1 16 TRBD2 TRBJ2-1 NA
TGCGCCAGCAGTGGACTAGCGGGCGGTGAGCAGTTCTTC CASSGLAGGEQFF TRBV10-1 13 TRBD2 TRBJ2-1 few
TGTGCCAGCAGCTCTATAACGACAGGGCCAGGAGGCTACACCTTC CASSSITTGPGGYTF TRBV28 15 TRBD1 TRBJ1-2 many
TGTGCCAGCAAGGTGGGGAGGGACAGCTATGACCAAGAGACCCAGTACTTC CASKVGRDSYDQETQYF TRBV28 17 NA TRBJ2-5 many
TGTGCCACCAGTGACCTATCCCGGACGGCAGATACGCAGTATTTT CATSDLSRTADTQYF TRBV24-1 15 NA TRBJ2-3 NA
TGTGCCAGCAGTTCCGAGAGACAGGGCACCACCTCCTACGAGCAGTACTTC CASSSERQGTTSYEQYF TRBV12-3/TRBV12-4 17 TRBD1 TRBJ2-7 many
TGTGCCATCAGTGAGACCTTATCGACGGGACACAATCAGCCCCAGCATTTT CAISETLSTGHNQPQHF TRBV10-3 17 NA TRBJ1-5 many
TGTGCCAGCAGCCTCGGCAGCGGGAGCTCCTACGAGCAGTACTTC CASSLGSGSSYEQYF TRBV6-2/TRBV6-3 15 TRBD2 TRBJ2-7 many
TGCAGCGTTCTCCAGGGCTTGACGCATGAGCAGTTCTTC CSVLQGLTHEQFF TRBV29-1 13 NA TRBJ2-1 few
TGTGCCAGCAGTTTCATGAGGGGCTACGAGCAGTACTTC CASSFMRGYEQYF TRBV27 13 NA TRBJ2-7 many
TGTGCCAGCCAACCCCTAACAACCCACGGGACAGGGAGGAAGGTAGCCAAAAACATTCAGTACTTC CASQPLTTHGTGRKVAKNIQYF TRBV7-2 22 TRBD1 TRBJ2-4 few
TGTGCCAGCAGCGTTCTTGGTTCTAGCTCCTACGAGCAGTACTTC CASSVLGSSSYEQYF TRBV9 15 NA TRBJ2-7 few
TGTGCCAGCAGCCAAGATTGGTTAGCGGGAGATCGCGAGCAGTACTTC CASSQDWLAGDREQYF TRBV3-1 16 TRBD2 TRBJ2-7 many
TGTGCCAGCAGACGACGTTCGGGGCGGAACACAGATACGCAGTATTTT CASRRRSGRNTDTQYF TRBV12-3/TRBV12-4 16 NA TRBJ2-3 many
TGTGCCAGCAGTCTGATAAATTCACCCCTCCACTTT CASSLINSPLHF TRBV6-1 12 NA TRBJ1-6 NA
TGTGCCAGCGGATACCCGGGACAGGGCGGCCCTCAGTTAGAGACCCAGTACTTC CASGYPGQGGPQLETQYF TRBV27 18 TRBD1 TRBJ2-5 many
TGTGCCAACGTCCGGACTAGCGGGATAAGCTCTGGGGCCAACGTCCTGACTTTC CANVRTSGISSGANVLTF TRBV6-4 18 TRBD2 TRBJ2-6 NA
TGTGCCAGCAGTCGGTCCGGGAGAGGTTACAATGAGCAGTTCTTC CASSRSGRGYNEQFF TRBV28 15 NA TRBJ2-1 few
TGCAGTGCTAGAGATAGGGTAGCAGTATTGGAGACCCAGTACTTC CSARDRVAVLETQYF TRBV20-1 15 NA TRBJ2-5 many
TGTGCCAGCAGTTTCGGGTACACAGATACGCAGTATTTT CASSFGYTDTQYF TRBV2 13 NA TRBJ2-3 many
TGTGCCAGCAGCTTGGATGCGGGCGGTGGGAGCACTGAAGCTTTCTTT CASSLDAGGGSTEAFF TRBV5-6 16 NA TRBJ1-1 many
TGCAGTGCTAGAGAGGGTAGCGGGATAATCTACGAGCAGTACTTC CSAREGSGIIYEQYF TRBV20-1 15 TRBD2 TRBJ2-7 many
TGTGCCAGCAGCCCAGAAGCGGGGAACACCGGGGAGCTGTTTTTT CASSPEAGNTGELFF TRBV11-3 15 NA TRBJ2-2 NA
TGTGCCAGTAGATCGACAGGAAACTCTGGAAACACCATATATTTT CASRSTGNSGNTIYF TRBV19 15 NA TRBJ1-3 NA
TGTGCCAACAGTTTACAGGTTTATGGCTACACCTTC CANSLQVYGYTF TRBV28 12 NA TRBJ1-2 few
TGCGCCAGCAGCGTGGTCCGGGACAGGGGTCTTGTACCCTACGAGCAGTACTTC CASSVVRDRGLVPYEQYF TRBV5-1 18 TRBD1 TRBJ2-7 few
TGCAGTGCCAGGGATCTCTCTGGAAACACCATATATTTT CSARDLSGNTIYF TRBV20-1 13 NA TRBJ1-3 few
TGCAGTGCTAGAACTAGCGGGAGTCCCAGCGAGCAGTTCTTC CSARTSGSPSEQFF TRBV20-1 14 TRBD2 TRBJ2-1 many
TGTGCCAGCAGCCAAGATCAGGTAGCGTCTTTCTACGAGCAGTACTTC CASSQDQVASFYEQYF TRBV3-1 16 NA TRBJ2-7 many
TGTGCCAGCAGGGAGGAGCCTTGGGAGGGAACATACAATGAGCAGTTCTTC CASREEPWEGTYNEQFF TRBV6-1 17 TRBD2 TRBJ2-1 few
TGTGCCAGCAGTTATAGGACAGGGAACTCCTACGAGCAGTACTTC CASSYRTGNSYEQYF TRBV7-9 15 TRBD1 TRBJ2-7 many
TGCAGTGCTAGAAGGGAGGGAACGCACGTCCTGACTTTC CSARREGTHVLTF TRBV20-1 13 TRBD2 TRBJ2-6 NA
TGTGCCAGCAGCTCAACAGGGGGAATGGTTAATGAAAAACTGTTTTTT CASSSTGGMVNEKLFF TRBV5-8 16 TRBD1 TRBJ1-4 NA
TGTGCCAGCAGCCGCGGTGTTTCCTACGAGCAGTACTTC CASSRGVSYEQYF TRBV7-2 13 NA TRBJ2-7 many
TGTGCCAGCAGTTTACTCGCACTAGCGGGTAACTACAATGAGCAGTTCTTC CASSLLALAGNYNEQFF TRBV27 17 TRBD2 TRBJ2-1 few
TGTGCCAGCAGTTACTCGGGCCAGGGGGACCAAGAGACCCAGTACTTC CASSYSGQGDQETQYF TRBV6-2/TRBV6-3 16 TRBD1 TRBJ2-5 many
TGCAGTGCCAGTTCAGGGGGCTACAATCAGCCCCAGCATTTT CSASSGGYNQPQHF TRBV20-1 14 TRBD1 TRBJ1-5 many
TGTGCCAGCAGCCCAAACCAGGGGCATGCGGAGCAGTACTTC CASSPNQGHAEQYF TRBV7-9 14 NA TRBJ2-7 few
TGTGCCAGCAGCTTATCCCGGGAGCCCACCTCCGAGCAGTACTTC CASSLSREPTSEQYF TRBV7-3 15 NA TRBJ2-7 NA
TGTGCCAGCAGCTTAGGTAGCGGGAGGGCCACCTACGAGCAGTACTTC CASSLGSGRATYEQYF TRBV11-2 16 TRBD2 TRBJ2-7 many
TGTGCCTGGGCACTAGCGGGAGTCTACGAGCAGTACTTC CAWALAGVYEQYF TRBV30 13 TRBD2 TRBJ2-7 many
TGCGCCAGCAGCCACCAAAGCACAGATACGCAGTATTTT CASSHQSTDTQYF TRBV4-3 13 NA TRBJ2-3 NA
TGCAGTGCTAGAGCAGGGGGCGCGAATTCACCCCTCCACTTT CSARAGGANSPLHF TRBV20-1 14 TRBD1 TRBJ1-6 many
TGTGCCACCAGTGAGGAAGGCCCTAATCAGCCCCAGCATTTT CATSEEGPNQPQHF TRBV24-1 14 NA TRBJ1-5 many
TGTGCCAGCGCCGACTTGGGGCTAGCGGACAATGAGCAGTTCTTC CASADLGLADNEQFF TRBV27 15 TRBD2 TRBJ2-1 NA
TGCGCCAGCAGTGAGCTGGGGTCCCTCCGGGACAATGAGCAGTTCTTC CASSELGSLRDNEQFF TRBV10-1 16 NA TRBJ2-1 few
TGTGCCATCGCCCCGGGACAGGACTTAAATTCACCCCTCCACTTT CAIAPGQDLNSPLHF TRBV10-3 15 TRBD1 TRBJ1-6 few